This is a list of T cell receptor beta chains from one sample in a study of CD8 T cells in ankylosing spondylitis. Each CDR3 protein is one row after TCRdb ran MiXCR on the 5' RACE reads. The table lists some 840,000 distinct CDR3 sequences, over 9.5% of them singletons. The sample was blood, either unsorted or a sorted T cell fraction (not recorded which). Every receptor here comes from a male donor with ankylosing spondylitis. Both conserved end residues are part of each CDR3. The D gene is left open where the match is weak. Rows may omit the clone size; those that give it use once, few, many or a size class.

TGTGCCAGCAGCTTAAGCAGGGGACGCACTGAAGCTTTCTTT,CASSLSRGRTEAFF,few,14,TRBJ1-1,NA,TRBV11-2
TGTGCCAGCAGCCAAGCGGCCGGGGAGCTGTTTTTT,CASSQAAGELFF,NA,12,TRBJ2-2,NA,TRBV11-1
TGCGCCAGCAGCTGGGACGGTCCCAGGGGCTACACCTTC,CASSWDGPRGYTF,few,13,TRBJ1-2,NA,TRBV5-1
TGCAGTGCTACCCAGGGGACTAGCCGGTACGAGCAGTACTTC,CSATQGTSRYEQYF,NA,14,TRBJ2-7,TRBD2,TRBV20-1
TGTGCCACCAGGAGCAGGGAGAGAGGGGGGACCCAGTACTTC,CATRSRERGGTQYF,NA,14,TRBJ2-5,NA,TRBV24-1
TGTGCCAGCAGTTACGGGGCAAAGCGACCTGAAGTTTTCTTT,CASSYGAKRPEVFF,NA,14,TRBJ1-1,NA,TRBV6-5
TGTGCCAGCAGTAGCGGGAGTATCCGGGAGCAGTTCTTC,CASSSGSIREQFF,NA,13,TRBJ2-1,TRBD2,TRBV28
TGTGCCACCAGTGACCCCCCGACGGCCGAGCAGTACTTC,CATSDPPTAEQYF,few,13,TRBJ2-7,NA,TRBV24-1
TGTGCCAGCAGCCCGGTAGAGCTCCGGGAGCAGCAGTACTTC,CASSPVELREQQYF,NA,14,TRBJ2-7,NA,TRBV9
TGTGCCAGCAGCCAAGTACAACCAGGGAATGAGCAGTTCTTC,CASSQVQPGNEQFF,few,14,TRBJ2-1,NA,TRBV4-2
TGTGCCAGCAGTTCCAATAGGTCCAGGGGGAAACTGTTTTTT,CASSSNRSRGKLFF,few,14,TRBJ1-4,TRBD1,TRBV12-3/TRBV12-4
TGTGCCAGCAGCCCACTACAGGTTAGGGGCACTGAAGCTTTCTTT,CASSPLQVRGTEAFF,NA,15,TRBJ1-1,NA,TRBV5-5
TGCGCCAGCAGCCAAGATCAAGCAAAACGGTGGACCACCGGGGAGCTGTTTTTT,CASSQDQAKRWTTGELFF,NA,18,TRBJ2-2,NA,TRBV4-3
TGCGCCAGCAGCCAGGGGACGCTCGGCAATGAGCAGTTCTTC,CASSQGTLGNEQFF,few,14,TRBJ2-1,NA,TRBV5-1
TGCAGTGCCTCCCAGTTCGGGGCAATCGGGAGGTATTCACCCCTCCACTTT,CSASQFGAIGRYSPLHF,few,17,TRBJ1-6,NA,TRBV20-1
TGCGCCAGCACCGATCCTAGAGTCTCTGGGGCCAACGTCCTGACTTTC,CASTDPRVSGANVLTF,few,16,TRBJ2-6,NA,TRBV5-1
TGTGCCAGCAGCGTAGCTTTCGGAAAAGCCTACAATGAGCAGTTCTTC,CASSVAFGKAYNEQFF,NA,16,TRBJ2-1,NA,TRBV9
TGTGCCAGCAGTGAACAAGGGTTGAACAATCAGCCCCAGCATTTT,CASSEQGLNNQPQHF,few,15,TRBJ1-5,NA,TRBV6-1
TGCGCCAGCAGCTTACGCGAGAGCGGGGAGACCCAGTACTTC,CASSLRESGETQYF,few,14,TRBJ2-5,NA,TRBV5-1
TGTGCCAGCAGTTCCATGAGTAATGGGTATGGCTACACCTTC,CASSSMSNGYGYTF,many,14,TRBJ1-2,NA,TRBV27
TGTGCCACCAGCAAACTATACAATGAGCAGTTCTTC,CATSKLYNEQFF,NA,12,TRBJ2-1,NA,TRBV15
TGCGCCAGCAGCGACACAGACAGGGAGAACACTGAAGCTTTCTTT,CASSDTDRENTEAFF,NA,15,TRBJ1-1,TRBD1,TRBV4-3
TGTGCCAGCAGCTTAACCGGGGACAGCGGGCAGTACTTC,CASSLTGDSGQYF,few,13,TRBJ2-7,TRBD1,TRBV7-3
TGCAGTGCACAACTAGAGGTGGAGACCCAGTACTTC,CSAQLEVETQYF,many,12,TRBJ2-5,NA,TRBV20-1
TGTGCCAGCAGTTCCGGCAATCAGCCCCAGCATTTT,CASSSGNQPQHF,many,12,TRBJ1-5,NA,TRBV6-5
TGCAGTGCTAGTGATTTGGACAGAAACACAGATACGCAGTATTTT,CSASDLDRNTDTQYF,NA,15,TRBJ2-3,NA,TRBV20-1
TGTGCCACCAGCAAAGATGTAAGGGAAGACAATGAGCAGTTCTTC,CATSKDVREDNEQFF,once,15,TRBJ2-1,NA,TRBV15
TGTGCCAGCAGCTCCCCGTACGACAGGGTCGATGGCTACACCTTC,CASSSPYDRVDGYTF,few,15,TRBJ1-2,TRBD1,TRBV7-9
TGTGCCAGCAGCTTCGGGACAGGGAAGGTCGGGGAGCTGTTTTTT,CASSFGTGKVGELFF,NA,15,TRBJ2-2,TRBD1,TRBV11-1
TGTGCCAGCAGCATCGGGACCCTCAGGGATACGCAGTATTTT,CASSIGTLRDTQYF,few,14,TRBJ2-3,NA,TRBV5-5
TGTGCCAGCAGTTTAAATGGAGATACGCAGTATTTT,CASSLNGDTQYF,many,12,TRBJ2-3,NA,TRBV12-3/TRBV12-4
TGTGCCAGCAGCGGGACAGGTGGGAGGGCCGAGCAGTACTTC,CASSGTGGRAEQYF,NA,14,TRBJ2-7,NA,TRBV6-1
TGCAGCGTTGAAGCCCGTGGAGCCGGGGAGCTGTTTTTT,CSVEARGAGELFF,many,13,TRBJ2-2,NA,TRBV29-1
TGCAGTGCTACGGGACGGATGAACACTGAAGCTTTCTTT,CSATGRMNTEAFF,NA,13,TRBJ1-1,NA,TRBV20-1
TGCGCCAGCAGCCTAGCGACAGGGGGGGGCACTGAAGCTTTCTTT,CASSLATGGGTEAFF,many,15,TRBJ1-1,TRBD1,TRBV4-3
TGTGCCAGCAGCCGCACGTGGGCGGGAGAGACCCAGTACTTC,CASSRTWAGETQYF,NA,14,TRBJ2-5,NA,TRBV7-2
TGTGCCAGCAGTTGGGGCGAAAAACTGTTTTTT,CASSWGEKLFF,NA,11,TRBJ1-4,NA,TRBV12-3/TRBV12-4
TGTGCCAGCAGCGTCGAAAGGGGGACGCAGTATTTT,CASSVERGTQYF,many,12,TRBJ2-3,NA,TRBV7-2
TGCGCCAGCAGCCAAGATCTGGGGTATAATCTGCGGGTGGACACCGGGGAGCTGTTTTTT,CASSQDLGYNLRVDTGELFF,NA,20,TRBJ2-2,NA,TRBV4-3
TGCAGTGCTAGCAGACAGGCCCGTCAGCCCCAGCATTTT,CSASRQARQPQHF,many,13,TRBJ1-5,NA,TRBV20-1
TGTGCCAGCAGCTTAGTCCCAGGCGGGAATGAGCAGTTCTTC,CASSLVPGGNEQFF,NA,14,TRBJ2-1,NA,TRBV11-2
TGTGCCAGCTTCCCAAGGACGGGCCCCGGGAGGATTGAAGCTTTCTTT,CASFPRTGPGRIEAFF,NA,16,TRBJ1-1,NA,TRBV28
TGCGCCAGCAGCCAAGATTTCTGGGGCACAGATACGCAGTATTTT,CASSQDFWGTDTQYF,NA,15,TRBJ2-3,NA,TRBV4-3
TGTGCCAGCAGCCAACCGAGGGCAACAGCCACGCAGTATTTT,CASSQPRATATQYF,few,14,TRBJ2-3,NA,TRBV3-1
TGTGCCAGCAGTATCCCCTCTTACAATGAGCAGTTCTTC,CASSIPSYNEQFF,few,13,TRBJ2-1,NA,TRBV28
TGTGCCAGCAGTGACCAACTTGGCCAGTCTGACTATGGCTACACCTTC,CASSDQLGQSDYGYTF,few,16,TRBJ1-2,NA,TRBV25-1
TGCAGTGCTAGGCCCTCGGGACTAGCGGGACACAATGGGCAGTTCTTC,CSARPSGLAGHNGQFF,NA,16,TRBJ2-1,TRBD2,TRBV20-1
TGCAGTGCTAGAGAGCCAAGGGTGGGGTCCGAGCAGTACTTC,CSAREPRVGSEQYF,NA,14,TRBJ2-7,NA,TRBV20-1
TGTGCCAGCAGTGACAGGGGAAACTATGGCTACACCTTC,CASSDRGNYGYTF,few,13,TRBJ1-2,TRBD1,TRBV28
TGTGCCAGCAGCTTAACGGCAGGAAGTTACACCGGGGAGCTGTTTTTT,CASSLTAGSYTGELFF,NA,16,TRBJ2-2,NA,TRBV7-3
TGTGCCAGCAGCTTGCGGGACCTTGCTGAGCAGTTCTTC,CASSLRDLAEQFF,NA,13,TRBJ2-1,NA,TRBV5-6
TGTGCCACCAGTAGCCTTCCGGGGCGGGCCGAAGAGACCCAGTACTTC,CATSSLPGRAEETQYF,few,16,TRBJ2-5,NA,TRBV24-1
TGCAGTGCTACCCCAGCGGGAAGGGGCACCGGGGAGCTGTTTTTT,CSATPAGRGTGELFF,NA,15,TRBJ2-2,TRBD2,TRBV20-1
TGTGCCAGCAGGCGGTTTTTGGGGGATTCGAACACCGGGGAGCTGTTTTTT,CASRRFLGDSNTGELFF,NA,17,TRBJ2-2,NA,TRBV27
TGCAGTGCCGACCCGACAGGGGGCGCGGGTGAGACCCAGTACTTC,CSADPTGGAGETQYF,few,15,TRBJ2-5,TRBD1,TRBV20-1
TGCAGTGCTAGAGATCCTAGCGGGAGGTTCGCAGATACGCAGTATTTT,CSARDPSGRFADTQYF,few,16,TRBJ2-3,TRBD2,TRBV20-1
TGTGCCAGCTCGGACGGGACATACAAAGAGACCCAGTACTTC,CASSDGTYKETQYF,NA,14,TRBJ2-5,NA,TRBV28